This T cell receptor beta chain was recorded in a study of T cells expressing NK-cell markers. TCRdb re-called the 5' RACE reads, yielding one record per CDR3 amino acid sequence without DNA. The sample totals about 260,000 distinct CDR3 sequences. The length of the CDR3 is 14 residues. The germline CDR1 and CDR2 sequences are SEHNR and FQNEAQ (reference sequence). The material sequenced was blood T cells: a sorted CD56 or NKG2C T cell subset, CD4+ or CD8+ T cells, or bulk PBMC T cells (not recorded which). The sequence derives from a woman aged 18 to 75 in good health. The gene calls are TRBV7-9 and TRBJ2-7; TCRdb indicates TRBD1, and absent DNA this call remains unverified. CDR3 region: CASSLMQGAGEQYF.